This TCR beta chain emerged from a study of blood T cell repertoires in COVID-19. Produced via immunoSEQ multiplex PCR; TCRdb's table is partial and in-frame only. This sample carries roughly 200,000 clones, roughly 86% of them seen once, and the ten largest clones take roughly 2.5%. This clone was recorded only once. The V end lost 0 bases, the J end lost 2 bases, and 5 bases lay between the germline ends. CDR3 length: 14 residues. Per the germline V gene, CDR1 is MNHEY and CDR2 is SVGAGI. Specimen: peripheral blood. The V and J genes are TRBV6-5 and TRBJ2-1; D call uncertain. The TCR sequence derives from a man in his forties or fifties with active or convalescent COVID-19. The CDR3: CASSYSNTYNEQFF. DNA for the CDR3: TGTGCCAGCAGTTACTCGAACACCTACAATGAGCAGTTCTTC.